These T cell receptor beta chains were read from a single sample in a study of blood T cell repertoires in COVID-19. Some clones are missing from TCRdb's copy, which holds only in-frame ones; the method was immunoSEQ multiplex PCR. The sample holds fewer than 350,000 clones; over 75% are singletons and the top ten take around 0.92%. Sequences were obtained from PBMCs or T cells enriched from blood (not recorded which). These receptors were obtained from a woman in her 30s who had recovered from COVID-19. Both conserved end residues are part of each CDR3. The D gene is left open where the match is weak. For some rows the clone size is stated as once, few or many, or as a class when expanded; others skip it.

j_call | v_call | clone_size | cdr3_length | d_call | cdr3_nt | cdr3_aa
TRBJ1-5 | TRBV2 | NA | 15 | TRBD1 | TGTGCCAGCAGGGAACCGGGACAGAGCAATCAGCCCCAGCATTTT | CASREPGQSNQPQHF
TRBJ1-5 | TRBV27 | NA | 18 | NA | TGTGCCAGCAGTTTATCTGCCCTCGGAGGAAGGATCAATCAGCCCCAGCATTTT | CASSLSALGGRINQPQHF
TRBJ2-7 | TRBV4-1 | NA | 18 | TRBD1 | TGCGCCAGCAGCCAAGGCCGGATTGGGACAGGGAGGGCCTACGAGCAGTACTTC | CASSQGRIGTGRAYEQYF
TRBJ1-2 | TRBV3-1/TRBV3-2 | NA | 16 | TRBD1 | TGTGCCAGCAGCCAAGAAACGGACAGGGGGCTGAGAGGCTACACCTTC | CASSQETDRGLRGYTF
TRBJ2-1 | TRBV13 | few | 14 | NA | TGTGCCAGCAGCCCCAGGCTCTCCCACAATGAGCAGTTCTTC | CASSPRLSHNEQFF
TRBJ2-7 | TRBV19 | NA | 15 | NA | TGTGCCAGTAGTACCCACAGGGAACAGTTCGACGAGCAGTACTTC | CASSTHREQFDEQYF
TRBJ1-5 | TRBV19 | NA | 17 | TRBD1 | TGTGCCAGTAGTATATACCGACAGGGCTACCTCAATCAGCCCCAGCATTTT | CASSIYRQGYLNQPQHF
TRBJ1-4 | TRBV6-2/TRBV6-3 | once | 14 | NA | TGTGCCAGCAGTTATCGAAATCCTTCGGAGAAACTGTTTTTT | CASSYRNPSEKLFF
TRBJ1-5 | TRBV5-3 | NA | 15 | NA | TGTGCCAGTCCGAGCTCTTTCCATAGCAATCAGCCCCAGCATTTT | CASPSSFHSNQPQHF
TRBJ1-5 | TRBV29-1 | NA | 13 | NA | TGCAGCGTAAAAGGGTCGGGGAATCAGCCCCAGCATTTT | CSVKGSGNQPQHF
TRBJ2-5 | TRBV9 | NA | 16 | NA | TGTGCCAGCAGCGTAGCGGATAGAGGCCCCAAGGAGACCCAGTACTTC | CASSVADRGPKETQYF
TRBJ2-2 | TRBV7-9 | once | 17 | TRBD2 | TGTGCCAGCAGCTTCCCACAGGTCGGTAGCGGGAGGTTGGAGCTGTTTTTT | CASSFPQVGSGRLELFF
TRBJ1-2 | TRBV28 | NA | 12 | NA | TGTGCCAGCAGTCTGGACCGAGGGGGCTACACCTTC | CASSLDRGGYTF
TRBJ2-3 | TRBV5-1 | NA | 15 | NA | TGCGCCAGCAGCTTGGGTCCAAACGAGGCGGATACGCAGTATTTT | CASSLGPNEADTQYF
TRBJ1-2 | TRBV27 | NA | 17 | NA | TGTGCCAGCAGTATACTACGGGGAGGGACCGAGCTCTATGGCTACACCTTC | CASSILRGGTELYGYTF
TRBJ2-1 | TRBV5-4 | NA | 13 | NA | TGTGCCAGCAGCTTGGACCCGGTCAATGAGCAGTTCTTC | CASSLDPVNEQFF
TRBJ1-1 | TRBV6-5 | NA | 16 | TRBD1 | TGTGCCAGCAGTTTCCTGCCTAGGGGGCGCGGCACTGAAGCTTTCTTT | CASSFLPRGRGTEAFF
TRBJ2-2 | TRBV7-2 | NA | 15 | TRBD1 | TGTGCCAGCAGCTCACGACAGGGGGGCACCGGGGAGCTGTTTTTT | CASSSRQGGTGELFF
TRBJ1-1 | TRBV29-1 | NA | 15 | NA | TGCAGCGTTGCCTGGCTAGGGGGGGTTGTTCCTGAAGCTTTCTTT | CSVAWLGGVVPEAFF
TRBJ2-2 | TRBV29-1 | NA | 14 | NA | TGCAGCGTTGAATTGGTGGCGGGCACCGGGGAGCTGTTTTTT | CSVELVAGTGELFF
TRBJ1-2 | TRBV5-6 | NA | 13 | NA | TGTGCCAGCACCTTGACAGACAACTATGGCTACACCTTC | CASTLTDNYGYTF
TRBJ2-7 | TRBV4-3 | NA | 15 | NA | TGCGCCAGCAGCCAAGTCAACAGTGCGAACTACGAGCAGTACTTC | CASSQVNSANYEQYF
TRBJ2-5 | TRBV30 | NA | 15 | TRBD2 | TGTGCCTGGAGTGGGGGCGGGGGGAGCCAAGAGACCCAGTACTTC | CAWSGGGGSQETQYF
TRBJ2-1 | TRBV6-5 | NA | 13 | TRBD1 | TGTGCCAGCAGTCCCAACAGGGGAGTTGAGCAGTTCTTC | CASSPNRGVEQFF
TRBJ2-5 | TRBV28 | NA | 14 | TRBD1 | TGTGCCAGCGGGACAGGGGTTAGTGCAGAGACCCAGTACTTC | CASGTGVSAETQYF
TRBJ1-5 | TRBV12-5 | NA | 14 | TRBD1 | TGTGCTAGTGGACCTGGGACAGGTAATCAGCCCCAGCATTTT | CASGPGTGNQPQHF
TRBJ2-7 | TRBV6-2/TRBV6-3 | NA | 16 | NA | TGTGCCAGCAGTTACTACTCGTCGAGACAGAACTACGAGCAGTACTTC | CASSYYSSRQNYEQYF
TRBJ2-7 | TRBV28 | NA | 13 | TRBD1 | TGTGCCAGCAGCACAGGGGCCCTCTACGAGCAGTACTTC | CASSTGALYEQYF
TRBJ2-7 | TRBV6-1 | NA | 16 | TRBD1 | TGTGCCAGCAGTGAACCCACCGGGACAGGTCGCTACGAGCAGTACTTC | CASSEPTGTGRYEQYF
TRBJ1-6 | TRBV3-1/TRBV3-2 | NA | 16 | TRBD1 | TGTGCCAGCAGCCAAGCCTTGGGGGACAGTTATTCACCCCTCCACTTT | CASSQALGDSYSPLHF
TRBJ2-5 | TRBV5-6 | few | 10 | NA | TGTGCCAGCAGCCCTTGGACCCAGTACTTC | CASSPWTQYF
TRBJ2-7 | TRBV29-1 | NA | 13 | NA | TGCAGCGTTGAGCGGCAGGGTAGCTACGAGCAGTACTTC | CSVERQGSYEQYF
TRBJ2-7 | TRBV28 | NA | 17 | NA | TGTGCCAGCAGTCCTTCCCCGGGCAGGGGCATTGGCTACGAGCAGTACTTC | CASSPSPGRGIGYEQYF
TRBJ2-7 | TRBV2 | NA | 16 | NA | TGTGCCAGCAGTGAAACCGGGGGGCTAGGCTCCTACGAGCAGTACTTC | CASSETGGLGSYEQYF
TRBJ2-2 | TRBV5-1 | NA | 15 | NA | TGCGCCAGCAGCTTGGTTAGCTCGGCTATCGGGGAGCTGTTTTTT | CASSLVSSAIGELFF
TRBJ1-2 | TRBV9 | NA | 15 | TRBD1 | TGTGCCAGCAGCGTAGGGGGGACAGGCTTTGCTGGCTACACCTTC | CASSVGGTGFAGYTF
TRBJ1-1 | TRBV24-1 | NA | 20 | TRBD1 | TGTGCCACCAGTGCCTTACGCCGGGACAGGACAGAAGACACGAACACTGAAGCTTTCTTT | CATSALRRDRTEDTNTEAFF
TRBJ2-2 | TRBV7-6 | once | 14 | NA | TGTGCCAGCAGCGGACGACAGGCCACCGGGGAGCTGTTTTTT | CASSGRQATGELFF
TRBJ2-3 | TRBV28 | NA | 13 | NA | TGTGCCAGCAGTTCCTTACTACGAGATACGCAGTATTTT | CASSSLLRDTQYF
TRBJ2-5 | TRBV5-1 | NA | 16 | TRBD2 | TGCGCCAGCACCCCCCGGGTAGCGGGAGGAGCGGAGACCCAGTACTTC | CASTPRVAGGAETQYF
TRBJ1-1 | TRBV6-5 | NA | 13 | TRBD1 | TGTGCCAGCAGTTACAGACAGGGATTGGAAGCTTTCTTT | CASSYRQGLEAFF
TRBJ2-7 | TRBV27 | few | 14 | TRBD2 | TGTGCCAGCAGTTTTGCCGGGAGGGGCCACGAGCAGTACTTC | CASSFAGRGHEQYF
TRBJ1-1 | TRBV12-3/TRBV12-4 | NA | 13 | NA | TGTGCCAGCAGACCACATCTTAACACTGAAGCTTTCTTT | CASRPHLNTEAFF
TRBJ2-7 | TRBV5-1 | NA | 14 | NA | TGCGCCAGCAGCCAATGGGGGGGGCTCTACGAGCAGTACTTC | CASSQWGGLYEQYF
TRBJ1-4 | TRBV29-1 | few | 12 | TRBD1 | TGCAGCGGGACAGGGCCGGATGAAAAACTGTTTTTT | CSGTGPDEKLFF
TRBJ1-1 | TRBV28 | once | 14 | NA | TGTGCCAGCATCTGGGGGGGAATTGGTACGGAAGCTTTCTTT | CASIWGGIGTEAFF
TRBJ2-2 | TRBV9 | once | 18 | TRBD2 | TGTGCCAGCAGCGAAGTCGGGACTAGCGGGAGTCAAGCCGGGGAGCTGTTTTTT | CASSEVGTSGSQAGELFF
TRBJ2-3 | TRBV19 | once | 15 | TRBD2 | TGTGCCAGTAGTATAAAGCGGGGGCCCCTGGATACGCAGTATTTT | CASSIKRGPLDTQYF
TRBJ2-1 | TRBV7-2 | NA | 14 | NA | TGTGCCAGCAGCTGGGATCGACAGGTTATGTCGCAGTTCTTC | CASSWDRQVMSQFF
TRBJ2-5 | TRBV6-9 | once | 15 | TRBD1 | TGTGCCAGCAAACTCCCGGGACAGAAACAAGAGACCCAGTACTTC | CASKLPGQKQETQYF
TRBJ2-3 | TRBV5-1 | NA | 13 | TRBD1 | TGCGCCAGCAGCCAAGGGACAGAAGATACGCAGTATTTT | CASSQGTEDTQYF
TRBJ2-2 | TRBV6-2/TRBV6-3 | NA | 14 | NA | TGTGCCAGCAGTTACCTGGACTCTTCCGGGGAGCTGTTTTTT | CASSYLDSSGELFF
TRBJ2-1 | TRBV2 | NA | 16 | TRBD2 | TGTGCCAGCAAAGAGGGTTCTAGCGGAAGCTACAATGAGCAGTTCTTC | CASKEGSSGSYNEQFF
TRBJ2-1 | TRBV18 | NA | 12 | TRBD2 | TGTGCCAGCTCACCCCTAGGGAGGGGGCAGTTCTTC | CASSPLGRGQFF